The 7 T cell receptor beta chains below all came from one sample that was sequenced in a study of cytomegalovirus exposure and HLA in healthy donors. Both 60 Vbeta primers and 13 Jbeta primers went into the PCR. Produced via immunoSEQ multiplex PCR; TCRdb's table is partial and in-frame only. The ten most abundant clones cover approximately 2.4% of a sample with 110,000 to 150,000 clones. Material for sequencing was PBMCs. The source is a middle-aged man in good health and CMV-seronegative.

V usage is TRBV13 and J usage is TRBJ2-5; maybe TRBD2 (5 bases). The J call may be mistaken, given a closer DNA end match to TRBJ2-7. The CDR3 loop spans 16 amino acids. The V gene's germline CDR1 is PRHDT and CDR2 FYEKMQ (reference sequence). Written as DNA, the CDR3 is TGTGCCAGCAGCCCCCCGAGCACGGGGATGCTCCACGAGCAGTACTTC. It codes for CASSPPSTGMLHEQYF.

Written as DNA, the CDR3 is TGTGCCAGCTCAACGGGAATTGGGACTAGCGAGCAGTACTTC. This gives the protein CASSTGIGTSEQYF. The chain combines TRBV18 with TRBJ2-7, with 8 bases matching TRBD2. The CDR3 has 14 residues. CDR1 and CDR2 (germline): KGHSH, LQKENI. V lost 5 bases to trimming and J lost 6 bases; unmatched junction nucleotides: 9.

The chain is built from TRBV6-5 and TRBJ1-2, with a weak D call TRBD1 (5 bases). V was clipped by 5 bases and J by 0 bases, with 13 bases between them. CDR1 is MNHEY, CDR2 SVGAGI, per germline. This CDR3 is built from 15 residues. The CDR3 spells CASSNPGLSNYGYTF. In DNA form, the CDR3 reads TGTGCCAGCAGTAACCCGGGACTGTCTAACTATGGCTACACCTTC.

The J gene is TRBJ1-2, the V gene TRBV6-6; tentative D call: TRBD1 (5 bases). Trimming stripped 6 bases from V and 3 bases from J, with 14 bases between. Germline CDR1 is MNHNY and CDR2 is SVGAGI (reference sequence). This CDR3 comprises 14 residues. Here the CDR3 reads CASRSATAHYGYTF. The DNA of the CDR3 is TGTGCCAGCAGATCCGCGACAGCCCACTATGGCTACACCTTC.

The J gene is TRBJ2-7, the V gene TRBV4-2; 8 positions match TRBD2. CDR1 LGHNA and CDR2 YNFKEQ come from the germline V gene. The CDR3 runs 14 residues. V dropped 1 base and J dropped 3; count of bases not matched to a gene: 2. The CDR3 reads CASSQGLAGYEQYF. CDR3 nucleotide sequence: TGTGCCAGCAGCCAAGGCCTAGCGGGCTACGAGCAGTACTTC.

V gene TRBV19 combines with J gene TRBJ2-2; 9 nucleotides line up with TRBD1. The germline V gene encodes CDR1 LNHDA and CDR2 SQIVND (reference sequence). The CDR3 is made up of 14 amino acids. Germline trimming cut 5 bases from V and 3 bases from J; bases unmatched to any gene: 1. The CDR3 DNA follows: TGTGCCAGTAGTGACAGGGGGGACACCGGGGAGCTGTTTTTT. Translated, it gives CASSDRGDTGELFF. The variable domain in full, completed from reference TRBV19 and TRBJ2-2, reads DGGITQSPKYLFRKEGQNVTLSCEQNLNHDAMYWYRQDPGQGLRLIYYSQIVNDFQKGDIAEGYSVSREKKESFPLTVTSAQKNPTAFYLCASSDRGDTGELFFGEGSRLTVL.

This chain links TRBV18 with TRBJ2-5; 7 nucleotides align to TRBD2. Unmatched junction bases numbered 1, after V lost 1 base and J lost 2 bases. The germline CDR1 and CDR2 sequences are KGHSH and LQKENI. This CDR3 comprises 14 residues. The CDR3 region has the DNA TGTGCCAGCTCACCACAAGCGGGACAAGAGACCCAGTACTTC. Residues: CASSPQAGQETQYF.